Below are 24 T cell receptor beta chains sequenced from a single sample in a study of T cell responses to AZD1222 COVID-19 vaccine. Assay used: immunoSEQ multiplex PCR; TCRdb lists only in-frame clones, some missing. The table lists 100,000 to 150,000 clones, less than 90% of them singletons, with around 30% in the top ten. Source: peripheral blood, taken on day 0 of AZD1222 vaccination. The receptors here all came from an adult in good health.

The rearrangement links TRBV18 to TRBJ1-1, with a tentative D call TRBD1 (5 bases). CDR1 is KGHSH, CDR2 LQKENI, per germline. V was cut by 0 bases and J by 4 bases, with 9 bases left in between. The CDR3 length is 14 residues. DNA of the CDR3: TGTGCCAGCTCACCACCGGGGGTACCCACTGAAGCTTTCTTT. This sequence encodes CASSPPGVPTEAFF.

V and J are TRBV29-1 and TRBJ1-1; the match to TRBD1 covers 7 bases. CDR3 length equals 12 residues. Unmatched junction bases numbered 5, after V lost 6 bases and J lost 4 bases. Germline loops: CDR1 SQVTM, CDR2 ANQGSEA. CDR3 nucleotide sequence: TGCAGCGTAGCAGGGGGGACCACTGAAGCTTTCTTT. Translated, it gives CSVAGGTTEAFF. Filled out from reference TRBV29-1 and TRBJ1-1, the complete variable domain reads SAVISQKPSRDICQRGTSLTIQCQVDSQVTMMFWYRQQPGQSLTLIATANQGSEATYESGFVIDKFPISRPNLTFSTLTVSNMSPEDSSIYLCSVAGGTTEAFFGQGTRLTVV.

The J gene is TRBJ2-7, the V gene TRBV12-3 or TRBV12-4; D unclear. The CDR3 totals 12 residues. The germline V and J ends were trimmed by 1 base and 9 bases, with 10 bases remaining between them. CDR3 residues: CASSLGAFGQYF. As DNA, the CDR3 is TGTGCCAGCAGTTTAGGCGCCTTCGGGCAGTACTTC.

This clone was observed once. This chain joins TRBV19 and TRBJ2-2; D is uncertain. The CDR3 contains 13 residues. The germline V gene has CDR1 LNHDA and CDR2 SQIVND (reference sequence). The ends were cut back, 5 bases at V and 6 bases at J, with 10 bases in the middle. This chain's CDR3 is CASSVRHSGELFF. CDR3 DNA sequence: TGTGCCAGTAGTGTTCGGCACTCCGGGGAGCTGTTTTTT.

This chain uses TRBV5-1 with TRBJ2-3; a possible D gene is TRBD1 (5 bases). Germline lookup yields CDR1 SGHRS and CDR2 YFSETQ. Trimming cost V 3 bases and J 0 bases, with 8 bases left between them. CDR3 size: 14 residues. CDR3 protein: CASSWGTSTDTQYF. Written as DNA, the CDR3 is TGCGCCAGCAGCTGGGGCACTAGCACAGATACGCAGTATTTT.

The V gene is TRBV7-6, the J gene TRBJ1-6, with D possibly TRBD1 on 6 matching bases. V was cut by 6 bases and J by 10 bases, with 19 bases left in between. Germline lookup yields CDR1 SGHVS and CDR2 FNYEAQ. The CDR3 is made up of 15 amino acids. CDR3 bases: TGTGCCAGCAGTATAGATCCTACAGGGAAATCACCCCTCCACTTT. Translating gives CASSIDPTGKSPLHF.

CDR3 DNA: TGTGCCAGCAGTGACGGTACAGGGTCTGGGGCCAACGTCCTGACTTTC. This gives the protein CASSDGTGSGANVLTF. The rearrangement joins TRBV6-4 to TRBJ2-6, with D possibly TRBD1 on 6 matching bases. The CDR3 is made up of 16 amino acids. CDR1 and CDR2 (germline): MRHNA, SNTAGT. The ends were cut back, 2 bases at V and 1 base at J, with 9 bases in the middle.

Here the CDR3 DNA reads TGTGCCAGCAGTGAAAACGACAGGAGACGAGAAGCTTTCTTT. Protein product: CASSENDRRREAFF. The chain recombines TRBV25-1 with TRBJ1-1, with a possible D match to TRBD1 (6 bases). CDR1 MGHDK and CDR2 SYGVNS come from the germline V gene. Trimming removed 2 bases from V and 8 bases from J, with 15 bases in between. CDR3 length: 14 amino acids.

V gene TRBV18 combines with J gene TRBJ1-5, with 8 bases matching TRBD1. This CDR3 spans 16 amino acids. After removal of 3 bases from V and 0 bases from J, the junction contained 4 bases not matched to a gene. Germline V gene data show CDR1 as KGHSH and CDR2 as LQKENI. The CDR3 DNA is TGTGCCAGCTCACCGGGACAGGTGAATAGCAATCAGCCCCAGCATTTT. Protein product: CASSPGQVNSNQPQHF.

The chain employs TRBV6-5 and TRBJ1-1, with 10 positions matching TRBD1. J lost 1 base, V lost 6 bases, and 5 bases had no gene match. Germline CDR1 and CDR2: MNHEY and SVGAGI. The CDR3 contains 15 residues. The CDR3 sequence is CASSKGQGSNTEAFF. The CDR3 DNA reads TGTGCCAGCAGCAAGGGACAGGGGTCGAACACTGAAGCTTTCTTT.

The gene calls are TRBV27 and TRBJ1-6; D may be TRBD1 (5 bases). The CDR3 is made up of 15 amino acids. The V end was cut by 6 bases, the J end by 7 bases, with 16 bases between. The germline CDR1 and CDR2 sequences are MNHEY and SMNVEV (reference sequence). CDR3 loop: CASRVQALRNSPLHF. The CDR3 nucleotides read TGTGCCAGCAGGGTACAGGCCCTAAGGAATTCACCCCTCCACTTT.

This chain links TRBV20-1 with TRBJ2-7; TRBD2 aligns across 7 bases. CDR1 is DFQATT and CDR2 is SNEGSKA in the germline V gene (reference sequence). The CDR3 spans 13 residues. The trim removed 3 bases at V and 2 bases at J, leaving 4 bases unmatched. CDR3 in amino acids: CSASRSGTYEQYF. The CDR3 bases are TGCAGTGCTAGTCGAAGCGGGACCTACGAGCAGTACTTC.

This chain uses TRBV11-2 with TRBJ2-5; D perhaps matches TRBD1 (6 bases). The length of the CDR3 is 18 residues. V was clipped by 5 bases and J by 4 bases, with 26 bases between them. Per the germline V gene, CDR1 is SGHAT and CDR2 is FQNNGV. The CDR3 loop reads CASSPPLGTRGGGETQYF. CDR3 DNA sequence: TGTGCCAGCAGCCCTCCTCTGGGGACAAGAGGCGGAGGAGAGACCCAGTACTTC.

This chain joins TRBV16 and TRBJ2-7, with 8 bases matching TRBD1. CDR1 is KGHSY and CDR2 is FQNENV in the germline V gene. V shed 2 bases and J 3 bases; nucleotides not matched to a gene: 3. The CDR3 is 14 residues long. CDR3 region: CASSQPDRVYEQYF. The CDR3 DNA reads TGTGCCAGCAGCCAACCGGACAGGGTCTACGAGCAGTACTTC.

V usage is TRBV29-1 and J usage is TRBJ1-1; D unclear. The CDR3 consists of 14 residues. V shed 1 base and J shed 2 bases, with 11 bases lying between them. Germline CDR1 and CDR2: SQVTM and ANQGSEA. CDR3 nucleotides: TGCAGCGTTGAAGTTTGGGTGGACAACACTGAAGCTTTCTTT. Protein product: CSVEVWVDNTEAFF.

This chain connects TRBV18 to TRBJ1-1; no reliable D call. Per germline, CDR1 KGHSH and CDR2 LQKENI. V lost 1 base and J 0 bases, leaving 12 bases between the germline ends. CDR3 size: 16 residues. In DNA form, the CDR3 reads TGTGCCAGCTCACCACAGGACGGAACCATGAACACTGAAGCTTTCTTT. As protein: CASSPQDGTMNTEAFF.

The table lists this clone with a count of one. The rearrangement joins TRBV5-1 to TRBJ2-5; D gene uncertain. V was shortened by 4 bases and J by 1 base, with 5 bases between the two germline ends. CDR3 length: 12 amino acids. Germline CDR1 and CDR2: SGHRS and YFSETQ. CDR3 nucleotides: TGCGCCAGCAGCGTAGTCCAAGAGACCCAGTACTTC. Its translation is CASSVVQETQYF.

V gene TRBV5-5 combines with J gene TRBJ1-6; TRBD1 aligns across 7 bases. Looked up from germline, CDR1 is SGHKS and CDR2 is YYEKEE (reference sequence). The CDR3 is 15 residues long. V lost 4 bases to trimming and J lost 14 bases; unmatched junction nucleotides: 15. Here the CDR3 DNA reads TGTGCCAGCAGCCCCTTCGAGGGGGCCTTTTTAACCCTCCACTTT. It translates to CASSPFEGAFLTLHF.

The chain employs TRBV4-3 and TRBJ2-7, with 8 bases matching TRBD2. J gave up 3 bases and V 4 bases, and 8 bases lay outside the gene matches. The CDR3 runs 15 residues. Germline V gene lookup returns CDR1 LGHNA and CDR2 YSLEER. The CDR3 DNA sequence: TGCGCCAGCAGCCCGCAAGCGGGAGAATACTACGAGCAGTACTTC. This translates into CASSPQAGEYYEQYF.

V and J are TRBV19 and TRBJ1-6; D is undetermined. This CDR3 has 13 residues. V lost 5 bases, J lost 10 bases, and 12 bases lay in between. Germline loops: CDR1 LNHDA, CDR2 SQIVND (reference sequence). CDR3 sequence reads: CASSARGASPLHF. In DNA, the CDR3 is TGTGCCAGTAGTGCACGAGGAGCCTCACCCCTCCACTTT.

This clone was seen just once. CDR3 sequence (DNA): TGTGCCAGCAGCCAAACCTGGAAGGAAAACATTCAGTACTTC. Translated, it gives CASSQTWKENIQYF. The chain recombines TRBV3-1 (or the pseudogene TRBV3-2) with TRBJ2-4; D ambiguous. From germline, CDR1 is LGHDT and CDR2 YNNKEL (reference sequence). Trimming shortened V by 2 bases and J by 5 bases, and 10 bases separated the two germline ends. The CDR3 covers 14 residues.

The chain joins TRBV12-3 or TRBV12-4 to TRBJ1-2; D uncertain. V dropped 3 bases and J dropped 0 bases, with 2 bases sitting between them. The CDR3 has 12 residues. The CDR3 DNA sequence: TGTGCCAGCAGTTTTTCTAACTATGGCTACACCTTC. As protein: CASSFSNYGYTF.

V and J are TRBV27 and TRBJ1-5; D may be TRBD1 (5 bases). The CDR3 is 15 amino acids. Germline loops: CDR1 MNHEY, CDR2 SMNVEV (reference sequence). The ends were cut back, 6 bases at V and 0 bases at J, with 12 bases in the middle. CDR3 in DNA: TGTGCCAGCAGGGCCCAGGGAGATAGCAATCAGCCCCAGCATTTT. This sequence encodes CASRAQGDSNQPQHF.

This sequence joins TRBV5-1 and TRBJ1-2, with 10 bases matching TRBD1. In germline, CDR1 is SGHRS, CDR2 YFSETQ. This CDR3 comprises 15 residues. After removal of 4 bases from V and 8 bases from J, the junction contained 11 bases not matched to a gene. This CDR3 is CASSTSAGTGDGYTF. As DNA, the CDR3 is TGCGCCAGCAGCACCTCCGCCGGGACAGGGGACGGCTACACCTTC.